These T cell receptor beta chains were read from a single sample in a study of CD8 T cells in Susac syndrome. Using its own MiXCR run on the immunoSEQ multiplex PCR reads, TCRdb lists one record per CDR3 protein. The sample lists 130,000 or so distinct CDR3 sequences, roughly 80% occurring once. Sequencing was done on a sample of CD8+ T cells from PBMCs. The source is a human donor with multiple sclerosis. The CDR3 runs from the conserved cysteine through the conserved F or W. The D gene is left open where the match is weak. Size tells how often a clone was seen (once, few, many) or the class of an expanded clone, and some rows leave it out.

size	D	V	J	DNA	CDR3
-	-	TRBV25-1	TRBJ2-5	TGTGCCAGCAGTGGATCAGGGTATGGGGAGACCCAGTACTTC	CASSGSGYGETQYF
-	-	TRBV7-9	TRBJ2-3	TGTGCCAGCAGCTGGCCTAGCACCCTCACAGATACGCAGTATTTT	CASSWPSTLTDTQYF
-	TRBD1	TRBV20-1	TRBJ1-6	TGCAGTGCTCGGGACAGTGTTTTTTCACCCCTCCACTTT	CSARDSVFSPLHF
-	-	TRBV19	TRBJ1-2	TGTGCCAGTAGTATTGGGGGCGTGGATGGCTACACCTTC	CASSIGGVDGYTF
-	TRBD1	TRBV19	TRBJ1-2	TGTGCCAGTAGTATCCAGGGGGACTATGGCTACACTTTC	CASSIQGDYGYTF
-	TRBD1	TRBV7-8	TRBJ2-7	TGTGCCAGCAGCTGGACAGGGGGCGTTCCCTACGAGCAGTACTTC	CASSWTGGVPYEQYF
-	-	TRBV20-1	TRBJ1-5	TGCAGTGCTAGAGACCGGGTTAGCAATCAGCCCCAGCATTTT	CSARDRVSNQPQHF
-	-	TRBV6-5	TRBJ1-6	TGTGCCAGCAGTTCCCCCCCCACGGTGATGCAGGGATCGGGATCACCCCTCCACTTT	CASSSPPTVMQGSGSPLHF
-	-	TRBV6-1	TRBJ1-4	TGTGCCAGCAAACTATCCTCCCAGGGAGGGTCTTATGAAAAACTGTTTTTT	CASKLSSQGGSYEKLFF
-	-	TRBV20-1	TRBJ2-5	TGCAGTGCTAGCGGTATACAGGGAGGCCAAGAGACCCAGTACTTC	CSASGIQGGQETQYF
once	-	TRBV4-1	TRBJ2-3	TGCGCCAGCAGCCCGGGACGGGGAGAGCCTAGCACAGATACGCAGTATTTT	CASSPGRGEPSTDTQYF
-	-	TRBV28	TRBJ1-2	TGTGCCAGCAGTTTTTTAGCAGTTTGGCTTGGCTACACCTTC	CASSFLAVWLGYTF
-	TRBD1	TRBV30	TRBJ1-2	TGTGCCTGGAGCCCAGGGGGGCGCAGGGGCTACACCTTC	CAWSPGGRRGYTF
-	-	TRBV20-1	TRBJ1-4	TGCAGTGCTAGAGATCTATGGGGCCATAATGAAAAACTGTTTTTT	CSARDLWGHNEKLFF
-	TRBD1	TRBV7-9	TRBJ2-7	TGTGCCAGCAGCTGGGACAGAAAAACAACCCAATACGAGCAGTACTTC	CASSWDRKTTQYEQYF
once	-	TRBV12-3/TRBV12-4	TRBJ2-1	TGTGCCAGCAGTTTTGGGGGGGGGCCGTTCTTC	CASSFGGGPFF
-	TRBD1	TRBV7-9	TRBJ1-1	TGTGCCAGCAGCTCAGGGGGCGCGATCGTACCTTTCTTT	CASSSGGAIVPFF
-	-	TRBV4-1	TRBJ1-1	TGCGCCAGCAGCCCACACCTAACAGGGCGGGCCATGAACACTGAAGCTTTCTTT	CASSPHLTGRAMNTEAFF
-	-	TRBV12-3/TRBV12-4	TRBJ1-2	TGTGCCAGCAGCTATCAGGGTGGCTACACCTTC	CASSYQGGYTF
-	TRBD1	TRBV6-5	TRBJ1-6	TGTGCCAGCAGTTACTCGACCCAGGGGGGGTCACCCCTCCACTTT	CASSYSTQGGSPLHF
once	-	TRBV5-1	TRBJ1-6	TGCGCCAGCAGCTTGGACAGGGCCTATAATTCACCCCTCCACTTT	CASSLDRAYNSPLHF
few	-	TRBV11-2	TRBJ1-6	TGTGCCAGCAGCTATAGGGGAAATAATTCACCCCTCCACTTT	CASSYRGNNSPLHF
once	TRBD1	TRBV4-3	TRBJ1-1	TGCGCCAGCAGCCAGGGACAGTCTGAAGCTTTCTTT	CASSQGQSEAFF
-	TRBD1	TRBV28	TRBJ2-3	TGTGCCAGCAGTTTACGGACAGGACTCCATTTCACAGATACGCAGTATTTT	CASSLRTGLHFTDTQYF
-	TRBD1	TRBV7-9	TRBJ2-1	TGTGCCAGCAGCTTAGGGGCCCTCAGGGGGCTTGGATACAATGAGCAGTTCTTC	CASSLGALRGLGYNEQFF
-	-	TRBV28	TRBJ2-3	TGTGCCAGCAGTACGATAATCGGCAGCTGGGCAGATACGCAGTATTTT	CASSTIIGSWADTQYF
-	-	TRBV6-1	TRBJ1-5	TGTGCCAGCAGCTATCCGGGAAATATACAGCCCCAGCATTTT	CASSYPGNIQPQHF
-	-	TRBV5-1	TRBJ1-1	TGCGCCAGCAGCTTATCGTCAGGGAGTGGCACTGAAGCTTTCTTT	CASSLSSGSGTEAFF
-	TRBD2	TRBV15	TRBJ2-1	TGTGCCACCAGCTTCCCGACTAGCGGGAACCACAATGAGCAGTTCTTC	CATSFPTSGNHNEQFF
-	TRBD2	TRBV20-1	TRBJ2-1	TGCAGTGCTCCAAGCGGGAGGGCCTACAATGAGCAGTTCTTC	CSAPSGRAYNEQFF
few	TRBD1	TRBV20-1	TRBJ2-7	TGCAGTGCGCAGAATGACAGGGTGTACGACGAGCAGTACTTC	CSAQNDRVYDEQYF
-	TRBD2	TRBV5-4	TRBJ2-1	TGTGCCAGCAGCTCCACTCGGGGCGGGAGGAACCTCAATGAGCAGTTCTTC	CASSSTRGGRNLNEQFF
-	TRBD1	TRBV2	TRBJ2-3	TGTGCCAGCAGTTCCGGGACAGTGACCCCCACAGATACGCAGTATTTT	CASSSGTVTPTDTQYF
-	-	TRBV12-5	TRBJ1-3	TGTGCTAGTGGTTTGGTACAAGCGCAGGGGAGAAACACCATATATTTT	CASGLVQAQGRNTIYF
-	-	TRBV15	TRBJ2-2	TGTGCCACCAGCAGACCGGGCGGGGTAAATCGGGAGCTGTTTTTT	CATSRPGGVNRELFF
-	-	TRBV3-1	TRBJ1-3	TGTGCCAGCAGCCAAGAGCCCCGGCAGGTTGGAAACACCATATATTTT	CASSQEPRQVGNTIYF
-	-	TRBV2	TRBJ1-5	TGTGCCAGCAGTGAATTGGACAGCCGTAATCAGCCCCAGCATTTT	CASSELDSRNQPQHF
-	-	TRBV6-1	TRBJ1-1	TGTGCCACCCCTGATCCGCCTTTGAACACTGAAGCTTTCTTT	CATPDPPLNTEAFF
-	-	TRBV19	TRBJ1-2	TGTGCCAGTAGTATGAGCGGGCCCTATGGCTACACCTTC	CASSMSGPYGYTF
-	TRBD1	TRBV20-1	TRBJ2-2	TGCAGTGCTAGACACCGGGACAGGAACACCGGGGAGCTGTTTTTT	CSARHRDRNTGELFF
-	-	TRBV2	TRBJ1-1	TGTGCCAGCAGTGGGCAGGACGGGACCCCGAACACTGAAGCTTTCTTT	CASSGQDGTPNTEAFF